This passage covers 31 T cell receptor beta chains from one sample sequenced in a study of Ad26.COV2.S vaccination and SARS-CoV-2 variants. Sample treatment: around 19 received Ad26.COV2.S at low or high dose, single or two shots; about five received placebo; per-sample allocation not given. Sample collection was performed on day 63 after the first vaccine or placebo injection. Assay used: immunoSEQ multiplex PCR; TCRdb lists only in-frame clones, some missing. Of over 400,000 clones listed, about 90% are singletons. The sequences come from peripheral blood, collected in a trial of Ad26.COV2.S vaccine versus placebo. The receptors derive from a person between 18 and 65 years old who received the Ad26.COV2.S COVID-19 vaccine or a placebo.

This clone was detected once. V usage is TRBV7-8 and J usage is TRBJ2-4; D gene unclear. Trimming cost V 5 bases and J 0 bases, with 11 bases left between them. This CDR3 has 15 residues. Germline loops: CDR1 SGHVS, CDR2 FQNEAQ. CDR3 amino acids: CASSPTGLAKNIQYF. The CDR3 DNA sequence: TGTGCCAGCAGCCCTACCGGGCTAGCCAAAAACATTCAGTACTTC.

The chain employs TRBV19 and TRBJ1-6; no definite D call. The germline V gene encodes CDR1 LNHDA and CDR2 SQIVND (reference sequence). Trimming removed 5 bases from V and 8 bases from J, with 10 bases in between. The CDR3 extends over 13 amino acids. CDR3 sequence (DNA): TGTGCCAGTAGTCCCATGACCTATTCACCCCTCCACTTT. This gives the protein CASSPMTYSPLHF.

This chain joins TRBV6-2 or TRBV6-3 and TRBJ2-1; D not resolved. Trimming removed 2 bases from V and 6 bases from J, with 11 bases in between. The CDR3 is 14 residues long. Germline V gene data show CDR1 as MNHEY and CDR2 as SVGEGT. The CDR3: CASSYPSGSNEQFF. As DNA, the CDR3 is TGTGCCAGCAGTTACCCTTCCGGTTCCAATGAGCAGTTCTTC.

The chain links TRBV7-9 to TRBJ2-7, with 9 bases identical to TRBD2. CDR1 and CDR2 from the germline V gene are SEHNR and FQNEAQ (reference sequence). V was pared by 8 bases and J by 6 bases, with 11 bases of the junction left unmatched. This CDR3 has 14 residues. The CDR3 DNA sequence: TGTGCCAGCGTAGCCGGGACTAGCTTCCCCGAGCAGTACTTC. Translation: CASVAGTSFPEQYF.

The chain combines TRBV20-1 with TRBJ2-5; 12 nucleotides align to TRBD2. In germline, CDR1 is DFQATT, CDR2 SNEGSKA (reference sequence). This CDR3 contains 16 residues. V was pared by 3 bases and J by 5 bases, with 10 bases of the junction left unmatched. Here the CDR3 DNA reads TGCAGTGCTAGTCAACCTAGCGGGGGGGCGCGGGAGACCCAGTACTTC. Its protein is CSASQPSGGARETQYF.

The V call is TRBV19, the J call TRBJ2-1; D call uncertain. CDR1 and CDR2 from the germline V gene are LNHDA and SQIVND (reference sequence). The V and J ends lost 6 bases and 9 bases respectively, with 9 bases between them. There are 11 residues in the CDR3. The CDR3 DNA sequence: TGTGCCAGTAGCCTATGGTCTGAGCAGTTCTTC. Its protein is CASSLWSEQFF.

This clone has a single count. The CDR3, as DNA: TGTGCCTGTACTAGCGGGGAAACCTACGAGCAGTACTTC. Residues: CACTSGETYEQYF. The chain couples TRBV30 to TRBJ2-7, with TRBD2 matching 10 bases. This CDR3 region has 13 residues. The ends lost 6 bases at V and 2 bases at J; junction bases unmatched: 4. Germline CDR1 reads GTSNPN; CDR2 reads SVGIG (reference sequence).

This chain links TRBV19 with TRBJ1-3, with D unresolved. V was trimmed by 1 base and J by 0 bases, leaving 7 bases between them. Looked up from germline, CDR1 is LNHDA and CDR2 is SQIVND (reference sequence). The CDR3 spans 15 residues. CDR3: CASSIASNSGNTIYF. CDR3 nucleotides: TGTGCCAGTAGTATAGCCAGCAACTCTGGAAACACCATATATTTT.

The chain couples TRBV18 to TRBJ2-7; D might be TRBD1 (5 bases). Germline V CDR1 and CDR2: KGHSH, LQKENI. The V end was cut by 6 bases, the J end by 3 bases, with 15 bases between. The CDR3 length is 14 residues. For the CDR3, the DNA is TGTGCCAGCTCGGACATTGCCGTTGTCTACGAGCAGTACTTC. This gives the protein CASSDIAVVYEQYF.

This chain links TRBV21-1 with TRBJ1-5; TRBD1, the table's D call, was not compared with the DNA. TRBV21-1 is shown as a pseudogene. The CDR3 runs to 20 residues. In nucleotides, the CDR3 is TGTGCCAGCAGCAAATGCTCGCGCATTTCCAGGGGGCCTAGCAATCAGCCCCAGCATTTT. Amino acids: CASSKCSRISRGPSNQPQHF.

In this sample, this clone turned up once. The J gene is TRBJ2-3, the V gene TRBV6-5, with D perhaps matching TRBD2 (7 bases). Germline V gene data show CDR1 as MNHEY and CDR2 as SVGAGI. V shed 3 bases and J shed 2 bases, with 12 bases lying between them. The CDR3 consists of 15 residues. The CDR3 DNA sequence: TGTGCCAGCAGTTATCAGGCGGGGGCCACAGATACGCAGTATTTT. Translation: CASSYQAGATDTQYF.

The chain recombines TRBV27 with TRBJ2-5, with 8 bases fitting TRBD1. The length of the CDR3 is 16 residues. V was clipped by 7 bases and J by 4 bases; unmatched bases: 14. Germline loops: CDR1 MNHEY, CDR2 SMNVEV (reference sequence). The CDR3 nucleotides are TGTGCCAGCACCCACTTGGGGGTGACAGGGGCAGAGACCCAGTACTTC. Encoded protein: CASTHLGVTGAETQYF.

This clone was counted between two and nine times. The V gene is TRBV15, the J gene TRBJ2-7; 8 nucleotides match TRBD1. The germline V gene encodes CDR1 LNHNV and CDR2 YYDKDF (reference sequence). Trimming at V came to 8 bases and at J to 2 bases, leaving 5 bases not matched to a gene. The CDR3 is 13 amino acids. The CDR3: CATGTGGPYEQYF. In DNA, the CDR3 is TGTGCCACCGGCACAGGGGGACCCTACGAGCAGTACTTC.

This clone was seen a single time. J is TRBJ2-2 and V is TRBV9; 9 positions match TRBD1. Germline trimming cut 0 bases from V and 5 bases from J; bases unmatched to any gene: 5. This CDR3 has 16 amino acids. Germline assignment: CDR1 SGDLS and CDR2 YYNGEE. The CDR3 nucleotides read TGTGCCAGCAGCGTAGGCAACAGGGGGCTTACCGGGGAGCTGTTTTTT. Translated, it gives CASSVGNRGLTGELFF.

This rearrangement joins TRBV3-1 (or the pseudogene TRBV3-2) to TRBJ1-1; TRBD1 might be the D (6 bases). CDR3 length: 16 residues. Germline lookup yields CDR1 LGHDT and CDR2 YNNKEL (reference sequence). Trimming shortened V by 2 bases and J by 3 bases, and 16 bases separated the two germline ends. In DNA form, the CDR3 reads TGTGCCAGCAGCCAATACAGGGCGGATATCTACACTGAAGCTTTCTTT. Its protein product is CASSQYRADIYTEAFF.

The chain recombines TRBV30 with TRBJ2-3; D is perhaps TRBD1 (6 bases). The V gene lost 0 bases and the J gene lost 2 bases, with 15 bases spanning the gap. CDR1 GTSNPN and CDR2 SVGIG come from the germline V gene (reference sequence). The CDR3 extends over 16 amino acids. CDR3 nucleotide sequence: TGTGCCTGGAGTGTAACGGGCAGGGGACCCACAGATACGCAGTATTTT. This gives the protein CAWSVTGRGPTDTQYF. Looking up the rest from reference TRBV30 and TRBJ2-3 gives the full variable domain: SQTIHQWPATLVQPVGSPLSLECTVEGTSNPNLYWYRQAAGRGLQLLFYSVGIGQISSEVPQNLSASRPQDRQFILSSKKLLLSDSGFYLCAWSVTGRGPTDTQYFGPGTRLTVL.

The chain couples TRBV30 to TRBJ1-2; D might be TRBD1 (5 bases). Germline CDR1 GTSNPN, CDR2 SVGIG (reference sequence). The CDR3 totals 14 residues. Trimming removed 4 bases at V and 2 bases at J, with 14 bases between. CDR3 sequence (DNA): TGTGCCTGGACGGTCGGGGGATTAAACTATGGCTACACCTTC. This codes for CAWTVGGLNYGYTF.

The CDR3 region is CASSAKSGVGRVTQYF. CDR3 DNA: TGTGCCAGCAGCGCAAAGAGCGGGGTGGGTCGCGTTACGCAGTATTTT. This chain joins TRBV7-8 and TRBJ2-3, with 7 bases lining up with TRBD2. This CDR3 region has 16 residues. Per germline, CDR1 SGHVS and CDR2 FQNEAQ. Trimming at V came to 5 bases and at J to 8 bases, leaving 16 bases not matched to a gene.

This sequence joins TRBV11-3 and TRBJ2-5; no clear D. The CDR3 covers 11 residues. V shed 5 bases and J shed 0 bases, with 1 base lying between them. In germline, CDR1 is SGHNT, CDR2 YENEEA. Here the CDR3 reads CASSNQETQYF. CDR3 bases: TGTGCCAGCAGCAACCAAGAGACCCAGTACTTC.

The chain has TRBV11-2 and TRBJ2-7; tentative D call: TRBD1 (6 bases). The CDR3 extends over 16 amino acids. Germline CDR1 reads SGHAT; CDR2 reads FQNNGV. V was trimmed by 3 bases and J by 1 base, leaving 16 bases between them. DNA for the CDR3: TGTGCCAGCAGCTTTCTACAGGGAGTCCAGTCCTACGAGCAGTACTTC. This encodes CASSFLQGVQSYEQYF. The variable domain in full, with the rest retrieved from reference TRBV11-2 and TRBJ2-7, is EAGVAQSPRYKIIEKRQSVAFWCNPISGHATLYWYQQILGQGPKLLIQFQNNGVVDDSQLPKDRFSAERLKGVDSTLKIQPAKLEDSAVYLCASSFLQGVQSYEQYFGPGTRLTVT.

The V call is TRBV11-2, the J call TRBJ1-5; the D is unclear. V lost 2 bases and J 0 bases, leaving 17 bases between the germline ends. This CDR3 spans 18 amino acids. CDR1 SGHAT and CDR2 FQNNGV come from the germline V gene. The CDR3 DNA is TGTGCCAGCAGCTTACACCTTACGGGCGAAAATAGCAATCAGCCCCAGCATTTT. Translation: CASSLHLTGENSNQPQHF.

The rearrangement links TRBV10-3 to TRBJ2-2; D gene ambiguous. V was clipped by 7 bases and J by 6 bases, with 9 bases between them. Germline CDR1 ENHRY, CDR2 SYGVKD. The CDR3 extends over 12 amino acids. CDR3 in DNA: TGTGCCATCAATCATAACCCCGGGGAGCTGTTTTTT. It specifies CAINHNPGELFF.

This chain joins TRBV7-9 and TRBJ2-7; 10 bases fit TRBD1. Germline V lookup: CDR1 SEHNR, CDR2 FQNEAQ (reference sequence). The CDR3 runs 19 residues. J gave up 0 bases and V 6 bases, and 17 bases lay outside the gene matches. CDR3 nucleotides: TGTGCCAGCAGTCAGAGCCGGGACAGGGGTCTTAGGAGCTCCTACGAGCAGTACTTC. Its translation: CASSQSRDRGLRSSYEQYF.

The rearrangement links TRBV10-3 to TRBJ1-2; D uncertain. The ends were cut back, 2 bases at V and 2 bases at J, with 6 bases in the middle. The CDR3 is made up of 13 amino acids. Per germline, CDR1 ENHRY and CDR2 SYGVKD. This CDR3 reads CAISERSNYGYTF. DNA of the CDR3: TGTGCCATCAGTGAGCGGTCAAACTATGGCTACACCTTC.

The chain joins TRBV6-6 to TRBJ1-5; 12 bases match TRBD1. Germline V gives CDR1 MNHNY, CDR2 SVGAGI (reference sequence). The CDR3 runs to 16 residues. Trimming removed 6 bases from V and 6 bases from J; junction bases left unmatched: 9. CDR3 protein: CASSSEGQGASQPQHF. Written as DNA, the CDR3 is TGTGCCAGCAGCTCCGAGGGACAGGGGGCGAGTCAGCCCCAGCATTTT.

The chain employs TRBV5-1 and TRBJ1-2; 9 nucleotides agree with TRBD1. The CDR3 is made up of 15 amino acids. The V gene's germline CDR1 is SGHRS and CDR2 YFSETQ. The J segment lost 4 bases and the V segment lost 4 bases, leaving 8 bases of the junction unmatched. This CDR3 reads CASSPGDREGYGYTF. The CDR3 DNA reads as TGCGCCAGCAGCCCCGGGGACAGGGAGGGCTATGGCTACACCTTC.

V usage is TRBV28 and J usage is TRBJ1-1; 11 nucleotides align to TRBD1. The CDR3 has 15 residues. Trimming took 5 bases from V and 4 from J; bases not matched to a gene: 6. Germline V gene lookup returns CDR1 MDHEN and CDR2 SYDVKM. CDR3 region: CASSTAGQGGTEAFF. The CDR3 region has the DNA TGTGCCAGCAGTACAGCGGGACAGGGGGGCACTGAAGCTTTCTTT.

V gene TRBV30 combines with J gene TRBJ2-5; possible D gene TRBD1, 5 bases. The V end was cut by 3 bases, the J end by 4 bases, with 18 bases between. This CDR3 spans 15 amino acids. From germline, CDR1 is GTSNPN and CDR2 SVGIG (reference sequence). The CDR3 sequence: CAWSPGFSPGETQYF. The CDR3 DNA is TGTGCCTGGAGCCCAGGGTTTTCCCCCGGAGAGACCCAGTACTTC. Using reference TRBV30 and TRBJ2-5 for the parts outside the CDR3, the full variable domain is SQTIHQWPATLVQPVGSPLSLECTVEGTSNPNLYWYRQAAGRGLQLLFYSVGIGQISSEVPQNLSASRPQDRQFILSSKKLLLSDSGFYLCAWSPGFSPGETQYFGPGTRLLVL.

The chain has TRBV7-2 and TRBJ1-2, with 8 bases aligning to TRBD1. With 3 bases clipped from V and 4 bases from J, the junction kept 13 bases outside the gene matches. Germline CDR1 and CDR2: SGHTA and FQGNSA. The CDR3 is made up of 17 amino acids. The CDR3 region is CASSLDREGISIYGYTF. The DNA of the CDR3 is TGTGCCAGCAGCTTGGACAGGGAAGGTATCAGTATCTATGGCTACACCTTC.

This clone has only a few counts. V and J are TRBV19 and TRBJ2-6, with 10 nucleotides matching TRBD1. Germline V lookup: CDR1 LNHDA, CDR2 SQIVND (reference sequence). Germline trimming cut 10 bases from V and 0 bases from J; bases unmatched to any gene: 3. This CDR3 is 15 amino acids long. The CDR3 DNA reads as TGTGCCACCGGGACAGGGGACTCTGGGGCCAACGTCCTGACTTTC. The encoded protein is CATGTGDSGANVLTF. The complete variable domain, with remaining parts taken from reference TRBV19 and TRBJ2-6, reads DGGITQSPKYLFRKEGQNVTLSCEQNLNHDAMYWYRQDPGQGLRLIYYSQIVNDFQKGDIAEGYSVSREKKESFPLTVTSAQKNPTAFYLCATGTGDSGANVLTFGAGSRLTVL.

This clone was seen a single time. The chain carries TRBV30 and TRBJ2-1, with TRBD1 matching over 7 bases. The CDR3 covers 15 residues. Unmatched junction bases numbered 14, after V lost 8 bases and J lost 4 bases. Germline V lookup: CDR1 GTSNPN, CDR2 SVGIG (reference sequence). The CDR3 sequence: CARGAGDRSYNEQFF. The CDR3, as DNA: TGTGCCCGCGGAGCCGGGGACAGATCTTACAATGAGCAGTTCTTC.